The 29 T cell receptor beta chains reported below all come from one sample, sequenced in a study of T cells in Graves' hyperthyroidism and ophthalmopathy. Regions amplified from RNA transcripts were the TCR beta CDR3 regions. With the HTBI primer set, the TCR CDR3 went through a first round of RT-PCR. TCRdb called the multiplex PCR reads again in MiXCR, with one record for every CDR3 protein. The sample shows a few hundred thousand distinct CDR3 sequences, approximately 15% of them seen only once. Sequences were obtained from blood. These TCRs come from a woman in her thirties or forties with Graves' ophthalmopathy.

CDR3 region: CASSQGVRAGYNEQFF. Here the CDR3 DNA reads TGCGCCAGCAGCCAAGGCGTCCGGGCCGGCTACAATGAGCAGTTCTTC. V and J are TRBV4-1 and TRBJ2-1; no clear D gene. The CDR3 contains 16 residues. Germline loops: CDR1 MGHRA, CDR2 YSYEKL. V was cut by 1 base and J by 3 bases, with 13 bases left in between.

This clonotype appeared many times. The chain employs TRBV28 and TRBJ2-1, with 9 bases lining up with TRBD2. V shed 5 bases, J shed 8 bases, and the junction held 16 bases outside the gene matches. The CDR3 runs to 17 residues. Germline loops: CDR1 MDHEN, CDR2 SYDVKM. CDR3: CASSPLVIAGVADEQFF. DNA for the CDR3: TGTGCCAGCAGTCCACTAGTGATAGCGGGAGTGGCGGATGAGCAGTTCTTC.

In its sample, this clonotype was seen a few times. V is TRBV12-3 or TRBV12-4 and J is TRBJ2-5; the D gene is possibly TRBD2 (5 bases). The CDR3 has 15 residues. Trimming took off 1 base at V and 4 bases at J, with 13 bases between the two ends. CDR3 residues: CASSLGGAGGETQYF. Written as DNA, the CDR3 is TGTGCCAGCAGTTTAGGGGGAGCCGGAGGAGAGACCCAGTACTTC.

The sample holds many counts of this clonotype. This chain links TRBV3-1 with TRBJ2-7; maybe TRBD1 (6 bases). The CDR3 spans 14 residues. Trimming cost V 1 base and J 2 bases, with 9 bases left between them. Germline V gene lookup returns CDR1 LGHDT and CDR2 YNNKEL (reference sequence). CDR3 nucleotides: TGTGCCAGCAGCCAAGGGACAGTTACCTACGAGCAGTACTTC. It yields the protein CASSQGTVTYEQYF.

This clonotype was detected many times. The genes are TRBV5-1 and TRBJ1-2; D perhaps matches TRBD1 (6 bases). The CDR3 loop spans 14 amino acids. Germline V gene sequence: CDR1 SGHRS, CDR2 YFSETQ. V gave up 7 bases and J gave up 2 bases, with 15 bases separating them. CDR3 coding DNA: TGCGCCAGCCGAAGGCCAGGGGAAAACTATGGCTACACCTTC. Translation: CASRRPGENYGYTF.

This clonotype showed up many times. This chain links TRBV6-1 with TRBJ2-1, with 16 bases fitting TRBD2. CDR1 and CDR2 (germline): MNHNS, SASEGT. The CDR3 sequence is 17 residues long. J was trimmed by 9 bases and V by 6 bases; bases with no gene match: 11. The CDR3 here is CASSETGTSGRGSEQFF. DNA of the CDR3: TGTGCCAGCAGCGAGACCGGGACTAGCGGGAGGGGCAGTGAGCAGTTCTTC.

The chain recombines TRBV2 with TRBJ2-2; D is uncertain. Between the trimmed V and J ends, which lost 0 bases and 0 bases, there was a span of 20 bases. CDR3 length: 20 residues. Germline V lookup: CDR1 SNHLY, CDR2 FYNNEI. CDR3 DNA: TGTGCCAGCAGTGAAGCGAGGACCGCCTCCCATTACACGAACACCGGGGAGCTGTTTTTT. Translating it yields CASSEARTASHYTNTGELFF.

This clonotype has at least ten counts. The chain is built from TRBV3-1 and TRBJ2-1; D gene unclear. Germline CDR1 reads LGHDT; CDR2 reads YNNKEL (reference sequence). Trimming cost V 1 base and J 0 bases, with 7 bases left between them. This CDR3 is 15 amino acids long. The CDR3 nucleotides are TGTGCCAGCAGCCAAGGACGGAGCTCCTACAATGAGCAGTTCTTC. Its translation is CASSQGRSSYNEQFF.

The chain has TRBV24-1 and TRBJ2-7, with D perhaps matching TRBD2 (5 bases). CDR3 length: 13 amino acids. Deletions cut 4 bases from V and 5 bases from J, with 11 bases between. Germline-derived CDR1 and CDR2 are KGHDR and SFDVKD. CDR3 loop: CATSDPGLNEQYF. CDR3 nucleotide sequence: TGTGCCACCAGTGACCCAGGACTTAACGAGCAGTACTTC.

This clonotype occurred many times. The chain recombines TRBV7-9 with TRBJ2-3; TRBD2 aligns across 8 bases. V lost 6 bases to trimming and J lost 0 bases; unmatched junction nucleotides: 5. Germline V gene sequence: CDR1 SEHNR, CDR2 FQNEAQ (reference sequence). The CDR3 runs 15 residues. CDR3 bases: TGTGCCAGCAGAAGACTAGCGACTAGCACAGATACGCAGTATTTT. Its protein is CASRRLATSTDTQYF.

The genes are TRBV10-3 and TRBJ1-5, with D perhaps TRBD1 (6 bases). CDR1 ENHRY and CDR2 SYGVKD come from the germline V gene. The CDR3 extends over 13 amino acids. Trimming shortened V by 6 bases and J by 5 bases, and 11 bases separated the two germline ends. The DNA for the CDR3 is TGTGCCATCAGGGACAGAGCGGATCAGCCCCAGCATTTT. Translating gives CAIRDRADQPQHF.

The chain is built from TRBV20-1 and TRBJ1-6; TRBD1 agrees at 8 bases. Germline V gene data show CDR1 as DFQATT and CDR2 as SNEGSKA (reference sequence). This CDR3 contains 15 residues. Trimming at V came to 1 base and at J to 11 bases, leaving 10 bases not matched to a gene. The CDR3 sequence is CSARAQGAGNPPLHF. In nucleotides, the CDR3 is TGCAGTGCTAGAGCCCAGGGGGCGGGAAATCCACCCCTCCACTTT.

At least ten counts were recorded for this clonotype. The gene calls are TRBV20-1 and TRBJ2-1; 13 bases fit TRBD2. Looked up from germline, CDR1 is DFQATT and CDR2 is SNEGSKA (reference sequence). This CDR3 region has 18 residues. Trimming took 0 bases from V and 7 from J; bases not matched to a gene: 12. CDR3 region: CSARDLGLAGVSGNEQFF. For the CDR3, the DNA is TGCAGTGCTAGAGATCTCGGACTAGCGGGAGTAAGTGGGAATGAGCAGTTCTTC.

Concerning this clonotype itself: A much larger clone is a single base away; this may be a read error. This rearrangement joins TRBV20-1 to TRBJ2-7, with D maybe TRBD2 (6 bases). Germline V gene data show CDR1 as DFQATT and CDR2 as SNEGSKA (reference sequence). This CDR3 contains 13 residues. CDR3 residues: CRAPSGSPYEQYF. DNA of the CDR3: TGCCGTGCGCCTTCCGGGAGTCCCTACGAGCAGTACTTC.

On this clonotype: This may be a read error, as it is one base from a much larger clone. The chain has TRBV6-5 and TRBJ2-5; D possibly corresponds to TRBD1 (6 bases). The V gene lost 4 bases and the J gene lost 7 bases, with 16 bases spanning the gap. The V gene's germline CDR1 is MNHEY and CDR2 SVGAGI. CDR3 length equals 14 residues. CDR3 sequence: CASSSYRVKVTQYF. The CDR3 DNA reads TGTGCCAGCAGTTCCTACAGGGTGAAGGTGACCCAGTACTTC.

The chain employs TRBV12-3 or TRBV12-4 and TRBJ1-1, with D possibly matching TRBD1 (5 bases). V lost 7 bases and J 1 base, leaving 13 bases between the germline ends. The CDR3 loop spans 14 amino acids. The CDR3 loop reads CASIPGHSNTEAFF. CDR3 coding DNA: TGTGCCAGCATTCCCGGACACTCGAACACTGAAGCTTTCTTT.

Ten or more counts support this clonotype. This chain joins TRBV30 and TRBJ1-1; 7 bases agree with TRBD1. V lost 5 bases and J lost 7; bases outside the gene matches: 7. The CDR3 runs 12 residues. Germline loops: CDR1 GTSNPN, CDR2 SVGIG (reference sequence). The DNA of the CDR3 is TGTGCCTGGGACAGGGTTAGGAATGAAGCTTTCTTT. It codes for CAWDRVRNEAFF.

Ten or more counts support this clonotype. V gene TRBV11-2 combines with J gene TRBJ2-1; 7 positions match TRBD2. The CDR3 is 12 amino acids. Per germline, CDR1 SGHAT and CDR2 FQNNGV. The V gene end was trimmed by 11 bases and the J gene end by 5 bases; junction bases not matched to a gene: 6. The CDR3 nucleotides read TGTGCCGGTAGCGGGTTAAACAATGAGCAGTTCTTC. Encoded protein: CAGSGLNNEQFF.

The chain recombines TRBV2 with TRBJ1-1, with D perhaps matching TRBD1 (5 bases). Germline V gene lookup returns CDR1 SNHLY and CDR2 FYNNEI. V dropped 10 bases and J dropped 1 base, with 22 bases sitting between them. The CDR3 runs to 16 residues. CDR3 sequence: CATIHPGLGTNTEAFF. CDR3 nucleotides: TGTGCCACAATTCACCCAGGGTTGGGGACGAACACTGAAGCTTTCTTT.

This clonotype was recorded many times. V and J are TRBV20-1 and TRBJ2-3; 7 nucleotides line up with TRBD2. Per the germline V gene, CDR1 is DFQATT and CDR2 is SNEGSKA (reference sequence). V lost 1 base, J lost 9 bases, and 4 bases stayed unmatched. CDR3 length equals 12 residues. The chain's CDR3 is CSARVAGVTQYF. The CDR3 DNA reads TGCAGTGCTAGAGTGGCGGGAGTAACGCAGTATTTT.

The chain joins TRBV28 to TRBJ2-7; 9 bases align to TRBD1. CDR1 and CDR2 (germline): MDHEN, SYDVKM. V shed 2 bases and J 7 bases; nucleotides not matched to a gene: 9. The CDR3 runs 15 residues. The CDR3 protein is CASSLTPGQGWEQYF. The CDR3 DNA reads TGTGCCAGCAGTTTAACCCCGGGACAGGGTTGGGAGCAGTACTTC.

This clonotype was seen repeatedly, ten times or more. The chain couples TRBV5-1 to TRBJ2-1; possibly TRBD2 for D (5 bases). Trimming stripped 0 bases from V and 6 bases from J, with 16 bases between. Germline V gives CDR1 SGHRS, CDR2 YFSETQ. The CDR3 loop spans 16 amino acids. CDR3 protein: CASSLGLLVPVNEQFF. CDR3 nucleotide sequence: TGCGCCAGCAGCTTGGGATTACTAGTTCCGGTCAATGAGCAGTTCTTC.

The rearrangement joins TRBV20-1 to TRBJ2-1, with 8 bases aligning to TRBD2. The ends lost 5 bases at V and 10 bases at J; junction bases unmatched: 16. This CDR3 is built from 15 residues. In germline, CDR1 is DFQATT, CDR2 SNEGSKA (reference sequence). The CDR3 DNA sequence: TGCAGTGCTGCCGGGACTAGAGGGAGGGCCTGGGAGCAGTTCTTC. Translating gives CSAAGTRGRAWEQFF.

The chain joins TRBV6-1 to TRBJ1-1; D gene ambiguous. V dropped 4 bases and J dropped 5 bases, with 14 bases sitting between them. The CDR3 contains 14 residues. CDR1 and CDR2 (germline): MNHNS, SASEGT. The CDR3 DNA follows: TGTGCCAGCAGTGGCTTAGAAAGGCAGACTGAAGCTTTCTTT. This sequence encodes CASSGLERQTEAFF.

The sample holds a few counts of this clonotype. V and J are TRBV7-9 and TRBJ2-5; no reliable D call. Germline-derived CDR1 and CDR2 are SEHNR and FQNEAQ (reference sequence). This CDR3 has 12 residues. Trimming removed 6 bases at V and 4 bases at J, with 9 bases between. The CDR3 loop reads CASRGYSETQYF. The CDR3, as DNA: TGTGCCAGCAGGGGGTACTCAGAGACCCAGTACTTC.

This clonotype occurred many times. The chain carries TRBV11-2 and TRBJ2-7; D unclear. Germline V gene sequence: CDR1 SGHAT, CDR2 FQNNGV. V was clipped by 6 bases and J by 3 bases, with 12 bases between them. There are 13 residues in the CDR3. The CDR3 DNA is TGTGCCAGCAGTTCCCCCACCAGCTACGAGCAGTACTTC. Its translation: CASSSPTSYEQYF.

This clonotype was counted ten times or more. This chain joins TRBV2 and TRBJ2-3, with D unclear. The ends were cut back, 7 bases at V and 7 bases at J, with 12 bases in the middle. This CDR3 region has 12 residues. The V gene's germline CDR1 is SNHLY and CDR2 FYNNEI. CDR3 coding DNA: TGTGCCAGCAAGAATGCTTGGCATACGCAGTATTTT. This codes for CASKNAWHTQYF.

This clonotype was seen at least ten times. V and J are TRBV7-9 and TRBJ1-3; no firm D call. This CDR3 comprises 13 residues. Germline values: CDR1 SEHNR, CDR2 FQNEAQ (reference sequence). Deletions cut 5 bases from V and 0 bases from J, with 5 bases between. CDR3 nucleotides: TGTGCCAGCAGCAGGGCCTCTGGAAACACCATATATTTT. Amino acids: CASSRASGNTIYF.

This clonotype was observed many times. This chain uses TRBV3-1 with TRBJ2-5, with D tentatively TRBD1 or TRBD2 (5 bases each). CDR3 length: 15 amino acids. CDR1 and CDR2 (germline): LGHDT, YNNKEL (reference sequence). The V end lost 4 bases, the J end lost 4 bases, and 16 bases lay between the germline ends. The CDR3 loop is CASSRAGLQGETQYF. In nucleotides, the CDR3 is TGTGCCAGCAGCCGCGCGGGTTTGCAGGGAGAGACCCAGTACTTC.